Below, 14 T cell receptor beta chains from the same sample are listed, as sequenced in a study of Ad26.COV2.S vaccination and SARS-CoV-2 variants. This table comes from immunoSEQ multiplex PCR, and its TCRdb copy is limited to in-frame clones, with some not included. The table lists around 450,000 clones, 89% of them singletons. Treatment reported: around 19 received Ad26.COV2.S at low or high dose, single or two shots; about 5 received placebo; per-sample allocation not given. Samples came from day 63 after the first vaccine or placebo injection. Source: peripheral blood, taken in a trial of Ad26.COV2.S vaccine versus placebo. The receptors originated from a person aged 18-60 years who received the Ad26.COV2.S COVID-19 vaccine or a placebo.

This chain connects TRBV7-9 to TRBJ2-3, with a tentative D call TRBD2 (6 bases). Germline assignment: CDR1 SEHNR and CDR2 FQNEAQ (reference sequence). This CDR3 has 16 residues. V was pared by 3 bases and J by 6 bases, with 19 bases between. In DNA, the CDR3 is TGTGCCAGCAGCTTGTATCCGTGGGCAGGAGGGGATACGCAGTATTTT. Protein sequence: CASSLYPWAGGDTQYF.

The table lists this clone with a count of one. The V and J genes are TRBV4-1 and TRBJ1-1, with 9 nucleotides matching TRBD1. Per the germline V gene, CDR1 is MGHRA and CDR2 is YSYEKL. The CDR3 covers 15 residues. V lost 3 bases and J lost 4; bases outside the gene matches: 6. CDR3 sequence: CASSHGDREATEAFF. The DNA of the CDR3 is TGCGCCAGCAGCCATGGGGACAGGGAAGCCACTGAAGCTTTCTTT.

The chain carries TRBV11-3 and TRBJ2-7, with D uncertain. V was shortened by 5 bases and J by 4 bases, with 15 bases between the two germline ends. The length of the CDR3 is 14 residues. CDR1 SGHNT and CDR2 YENEEA come from the germline V gene. CDR3 sequence reads: CASSQALSPYEQYV. CDR3 in DNA: TGTGCCAGCAGCCAAGCCCTCTCTCCTTACGAGCAGTACGTC.

This rearrangement joins TRBV4-3 to TRBJ1-5; D unresolved. CDR3 size: 14 residues. V lost 0 bases and J 4 bases, leaving 7 bases between the germline ends. Germline V gene lookup returns CDR1 LGHNA and CDR2 YSLEER. The CDR3 region is CASSQDFQNQPQHF. The CDR3 coding sequence is TGCGCCAGCAGCCAAGATTTTCAAAATCAGCCCCAGCATTTT.

The chain combines TRBV5-1 with TRBJ1-3; D ambiguous. Trimming removed 0 bases from V and 8 bases from J, with 6 bases in between. Germline V gene data show CDR1 as SGHRS and CDR2 as YFSETQ. CDR3 size: 12 residues. The CDR3 DNA is TGCGCCAGCAGCTTGGACCGGGACACCATATATTTT. Translation gives CASSLDRDTIYF.

The gene calls are TRBV6-5 and TRBJ1-6; D is possibly TRBD1 (5 bases). The CDR3 runs to 13 residues. Germline lookup yields CDR1 MNHEY and CDR2 SVGAGI. Trimming took 2 bases from V and 8 from J, leaving 7 bases between them. CDR3 in amino acids: CASSYRGDSPLHF. DNA for the CDR3: TGTGCCAGCAGTTACAGGGGTGATTCACCCCTCCACTTT.

This clone has a single count. The V and J genes are TRBV9 and TRBJ2-5; 9 nucleotides align to TRBD1. The CDR3 is made up of 16 amino acids. V dropped 0 bases and J dropped 5; count of bases not matched to a gene: 8. Per germline, CDR1 SGDLS and CDR2 YYNGEE. As DNA, the CDR3 is TGTGCCAGCAGCGTAGCCGGTGACAGGGGGGTTGAGACCCAGTACTTC. The encoded protein is CASSVAGDRGVETQYF.

This clone was found once. This CDR3 reads CASSLGGSGEQYV. The DNA for the CDR3 is TGCGCCAGCAGCTTGGGCGGGAGCGGCGAGCAGTACGTC. V is TRBV5-1 and J is TRBJ2-7; 7 nucleotides align to TRBD2. V was pared by 0 bases and J by 6 bases, with 3 bases of the junction left unmatched. This CDR3 is built from 13 residues. Germline V CDR1 and CDR2: SGHRS, YFSETQ.

This rearrangement joins TRBV11-1 to TRBJ2-1; 9 bases are a match to TRBD2. J lost 7 bases, V lost 2 bases, and 6 bases had no gene match. The CDR3 is 15 residues long. Germline V lookup: CDR1 SGHAT, CDR2 FQDESV (reference sequence). The CDR3, as DNA: TGTGCCAGCAGCTTAAAACTAGCGGGCTTAAATGAGCAGTTCTTC. Protein product: CASSLKLAGLNEQFF. Variable domain in full (rest from reference TRBV11-1 and TRBJ2-1): EAEVAQSPRYKITEKSQAVAFWCDPISGHATLYWYRQILGQGPELLVQFQDESVVDDSQLPKDRFSAERLKGVDSTLKIQPAELGDSAMYLCASSLKLAGLNEQFFGPGTRLTVL.

The chain uses TRBV7-9 and TRBJ2-2; D remains ambiguous. This CDR3 region has 15 residues. Per the germline V gene, CDR1 is SEHNR and CDR2 is FQNEAQ (reference sequence). Trimming took off 2 bases at V and 5 bases at J, with 12 bases between the two ends. The CDR3 sequence is CASSLPSVGTGELFF. The CDR3 DNA reads TGTGCCAGCAGCTTACCATCGGTGGGGACCGGGGAGCTGTTTTTT.

The chain uses TRBV3-1 (or the pseudogene TRBV3-2) and TRBJ1-1; unclear D gene. The CDR3 is made up of 17 amino acids. Germline CDR1 is LGHDT and CDR2 is YNNKEL (reference sequence). V lost 0 bases to trimming and J lost 1 base, with 15 bases between them. This CDR3 reads CASSQERAQAGNTEAFF. CDR3 sequence (DNA): TGTGCCAGCAGCCAAGAGAGGGCGCAGGCGGGGAACACTGAAGCTTTCTTT.

The rearrangement uses TRBV12-3 or TRBV12-4 and TRBJ1-2; unclear D gene. There are 12 residues in the CDR3. V was trimmed by 1 base and J by 3 bases, leaving 3 bases between them. The CDR3 region has the DNA TGTGCCAGCAGTTTAGTTGACTATGGCTACACCTTC. This sequence encodes CASSLVDYGYTF.

As concerns this clone: This sample also contains other DNA sequences that code for the same CDR3. The chain joins TRBV7-8 to TRBJ2-2; D not certain. The CDR3 runs to 13 residues. CDR1 SGHVS and CDR2 FQNEAQ come from the germline V gene. Between the trimmed V and J ends, which lost 4 bases and 0 bases, there was a span of 3 bases. The CDR3 coding sequence is TGTGCCAGCAGCTCCACGAACACCGGGGAGCTGTTTTTT. Its protein product is CASSSTNTGELFF.

V and J are TRBV18 and TRBJ1-6, with D perhaps matching TRBD1 (6 bases). This CDR3 is built from 15 residues. V lost 2 bases and J lost 8, with 13 bases in between. From germline, CDR1 is KGHSH and CDR2 LQKENI. The CDR3 sequence: CASSPGDTRYSPLHF. As DNA, the CDR3 is TGTGCCAGCTCACCAGGGGACACCCGATATTCACCCCTCCACTTT.